This is a list of T cell receptor beta chains from one sample in a study of T cell responses to AZD1222 COVID-19 vaccine. Assay used: immunoSEQ multiplex PCR; TCRdb lists only in-frame clones, some missing. The sample shows more than 95,000 clones, around nine tenths of them seen only once. This sample comprised peripheral blood, obtained 28 days after the second dose of the MenACWY control vaccine. The receptors stem from an adult who received the MenACWY meningococcal vaccine as a control. CDR3s include the opening cysteine and the closing phenylalanine or tryptophan. D genes are given only for firm matches. Clone sizes are given selectively: once, few, many, or a class where the clone is expanded.

abundance: NA; v_gene: TRBV7-9; j_gene: TRBJ2-5; d_gene: TRBD1; CDR3aa: CASSLARIRDRGLETQYF; CDR3nt: TGTGCCAGCAGCTTAGCAAGGATCCGGGACAGGGGGTTGGAGACCCAGTACTTC
abundance: NA; v_gene: TRBV6-5; j_gene: TRBJ1-2; d_gene: TRBD1; CDR3aa: CASSLETGSAGYTF; CDR3nt: TGTGCCAGCAGTCTAGAGACAGGGTCGGCTGGCTACACCTTC
abundance: NA; v_gene: TRBV19; j_gene: TRBJ2-2; d_gene: NA; CDR3aa: CASSIWTYTGELFF; CDR3nt: TGTGCCAGTAGTATTTGGACCTACACCGGGGAGCTGTTTTTT
abundance: few; v_gene: TRBV7-8; j_gene: TRBJ1-2; d_gene: NA; CDR3aa: CASSLDGTRGYTF; CDR3nt: TGTGCCAGCAGCTTAGATGGTACAAGGGGCTACACCTTC
abundance: NA; v_gene: TRBV18; j_gene: TRBJ1-4; d_gene: NA; CDR3aa: CASSQGSNEKLFF; CDR3nt: TGTGCCAGCTCCCAGGGTAGTAATGAAAAACTGTTTTTT
abundance: NA; v_gene: TRBV5-1; j_gene: TRBJ2-7; d_gene: NA; CDR3aa: CASSLHTGNYEQYF; CDR3nt: TGCGCCAGCAGCTTACATACAGGGAACTACGAGCAGTACTTC
abundance: NA; v_gene: TRBV5-5; j_gene: TRBJ2-7; d_gene: NA; CDR3aa: CASSPLTAYEQYF; CDR3nt: TGTGCCAGCAGCCCCCTCACTGCCTACGAGCAGTACTTC
abundance: NA; v_gene: TRBV11-1; j_gene: TRBJ2-7; d_gene: TRBD2; CDR3aa: CASSPPGGGEVEQYF; CDR3nt: TGTGCCAGCAGCCCGCCCGGGGGGGGCGAGGTCGAGCAGTACTTC
abundance: NA; v_gene: TRBV14; j_gene: TRBJ1-2; d_gene: NA; CDR3aa: CASSPGLSYGYTF; CDR3nt: TGTGCCAGCAGCCCCGGACTGTCCTATGGCTACACCTTC
abundance: NA; v_gene: TRBV2; j_gene: TRBJ2-1; d_gene: TRBD2; CDR3aa: CASSGGTSGGSSEQFF; CDR3nt: TGTGCCAGCAGTGGAGGGACTAGCGGGGGGTCCAGTGAGCAGTTCTTC
abundance: NA; v_gene: TRBV7-3; j_gene: TRBJ2-3; d_gene: TRBD2; CDR3aa: CASSLLLAGGVDTQYF; CDR3nt: TGTGCCAGCAGCTTACTCCTAGCGGGGGGAGTAGATACGCAGTATTTT
abundance: NA; v_gene: TRBV4-1; j_gene: TRBJ1-4; d_gene: NA; CDR3aa: CASSPVYGELFF; CDR3nt: TGCGCCAGCAGCCCAGTTTATGGGGAACTGTTTTTT
abundance: NA; v_gene: TRBV7-3; j_gene: TRBJ2-2; d_gene: NA; CDR3aa: CASSDSWAGELFF; CDR3nt: TGTGCCAGCAGCGATTCGTGGGCCGGGGAGCTGTTTTTT
abundance: NA; v_gene: TRBV7-9; j_gene: TRBJ2-7; d_gene: TRBD2; CDR3aa: CASSFGGEDYEQYF; CDR3nt: TGTGCCAGCAGCTTCGGGGGGGAGGATTACGAGCAGTACTTC
abundance: NA; v_gene: TRBV30; j_gene: TRBJ1-3; d_gene: NA; CDR3aa: CAWLLQSSGNTIYF; CDR3nt: TGTGCCTGGCTGTTACAGAGCTCTGGAAACACCATATATTTT
abundance: NA; v_gene: TRBV7-3; j_gene: TRBJ2-5; d_gene: NA; CDR3aa: CASSPWGRRFQETQYF; CDR3nt: TGTGCCAGCAGCCCCTGGGGCAGGCGGTTTCAAGAGACCCAGTACTTC
abundance: NA; v_gene: TRBV7-2; j_gene: TRBJ2-5; d_gene: TRBD1; CDR3aa: CASSSDRGQETQYF; CDR3nt: TGTGCCAGCAGCTCGGACAGGGGGCAAGAGACCCAGTACTTC
abundance: once; v_gene: TRBV7-6; j_gene: TRBJ2-3; d_gene: TRBD1; CDR3aa: CASSLGTGFGTDTQYF; CDR3nt: TGTGCCAGCAGCTTAGGGACAGGGTTTGGCACAGATACGCAGTATTTT
abundance: NA; v_gene: TRBV18; j_gene: TRBJ2-7; d_gene: NA; CDR3aa: CASSPGDYEQYF; CDR3nt: TGTGCCAGCTCCCCGGGGGACTACGAGCAGTACTTC
abundance: NA; v_gene: TRBV7-2; j_gene: TRBJ2-3; d_gene: NA; CDR3aa: CASSRTTDTQYF; CDR3nt: TGTGCCAGCAGCCGGACCACAGATACGCAGTATTTT
abundance: once; v_gene: TRBV7-2; j_gene: TRBJ2-3; d_gene: TRBD2; CDR3aa: CASSFPRDYHTDTQYF; CDR3nt: TGTGCCAGCAGCTTTCCCCGGGACTACCACACAGATACGCAGTATTTT
abundance: NA; v_gene: TRBV28; j_gene: TRBJ1-3; d_gene: NA; CDR3aa: CASSIGGAGNTIYF; CDR3nt: TGTGCCAGCAGTATAGGAGGGGCGGGAAACACCATATATTTT
abundance: few; v_gene: TRBV6-2/TRBV6-3; j_gene: TRBJ2-4; d_gene: NA; CDR3aa: CASSPTGTKNIQYF; CDR3nt: TGTGCCAGCAGCCCCACAGGGACCAAAAACATTCAGTACTTC
abundance: few; v_gene: TRBV5-1; j_gene: TRBJ1-2; d_gene: TRBD1; CDR3aa: CASSSKPGQGQLGYTF; CDR3nt: TGCGCCAGCAGCTCTAAACCGGGACAGGGGCAATTAGGCTACACCTTC
abundance: NA; v_gene: TRBV11-2; j_gene: TRBJ2-4; d_gene: NA; CDR3aa: CASSLGPVVKNIQYF; CDR3nt: TGTGCCAGCAGTCTGGGCCCCGTTGTCAAAAACATTCAGTACTTC
abundance: once; v_gene: TRBV4-3; j_gene: TRBJ1-5; d_gene: NA; CDR3aa: CASSKGDGPQHF; CDR3nt: TGCGCCAGCAGCAAGGGGGATGGGCCCCAGCATTTT
abundance: NA; v_gene: TRBV4-1; j_gene: TRBJ2-2; d_gene: NA; CDR3aa: CASSQDSGGGGELFF; CDR3nt: TGCGCCAGCAGCCAAGATTCGGGGGGCGGCGGGGAGCTGTTTTTT
abundance: NA; v_gene: TRBV28; j_gene: TRBJ2-1; d_gene: NA; CDR3aa: CASSFGVLSYNEQFF; CDR3nt: TGTGCCAGCAGTTTTGGGGTTCTCTCCTACAATGAGCAGTTCTTC
abundance: NA; v_gene: TRBV3-1/TRBV3-2; j_gene: TRBJ1-5; d_gene: NA; CDR3aa: CASSQGGHQPQHF; CDR3nt: TGTGCCAGCAGTCAAGGGGGACATCAGCCCCAGCATTTT
abundance: NA; v_gene: TRBV9; j_gene: TRBJ2-1; d_gene: NA; CDR3aa: CASSGRDSFIGEQFF; CDR3nt: TGTGCCAGCAGCGGCCGGGACTCCTTCATTGGTGAGCAGTTCTTC
abundance: NA; v_gene: TRBV5-7; j_gene: TRBJ1-2; d_gene: NA; CDR3aa: CASYDGVVCGYTF; CDR3nt: TGTGCCAGCTACGACGGCGTGGTCTGCGGCTACACCTTC
abundance: NA; v_gene: TRBV10-1; j_gene: TRBJ2-7; d_gene: TRBD1; CDR3aa: CASSPGQGHEQYF; CDR3nt: TGCGCCAGCAGCCCTGGACAGGGGCACGAGCAGTACTTC
abundance: NA; v_gene: TRBV27; j_gene: TRBJ1-6; d_gene: TRBD1; CDR3aa: CASSTDRGVSPLHF; CDR3nt: TGTGCCAGCAGTACAGACAGGGGGGTTTCACCCCTCCACTTT
abundance: NA; v_gene: TRBV2; j_gene: TRBJ1-2; d_gene: TRBD1; CDR3aa: CASSLGQGGPYGYTF; CDR3nt: TGTGCCAGCAGCCTTGGACAGGGAGGACCCTATGGCTACACCTTC
abundance: NA; v_gene: TRBV7-6; j_gene: TRBJ2-1; d_gene: NA; CDR3aa: CASSYSQGYGEQFF; CDR3nt: TGTGCCAGCAGCTATTCTCAGGGTTACGGTGAGCAGTTCTTC
abundance: few; v_gene: TRBV11-2; j_gene: TRBJ2-6; d_gene: NA; CDR3aa: CASSPTEDVPGANVLTF; CDR3nt: TGTGCCAGCAGCCCTACCGAGGACGTGCCTGGGGCCAACGTCCTGACTTTC
abundance: NA; v_gene: TRBV28; j_gene: TRBJ2-3; d_gene: NA; CDR3aa: CASSFLQGTDTQYF; CDR3nt: TGTGCCAGCAGTTTCCTCCAGGGAACAGATACGCAGTATTTT
abundance: once; v_gene: TRBV11-3; j_gene: TRBJ1-5; d_gene: NA; CDR3aa: CASSPDNQPQHF; CDR3nt: TGTGCCAGCAGCCCGGACAATCAGCCCCAGCATTTT
abundance: NA; v_gene: TRBV5-4; j_gene: TRBJ1-1; d_gene: NA; CDR3aa: CASRAGTNTEAFF; CDR3nt: TGTGCCAGCAGGGCCGGGACCAACACTGAAGCTTTCTTT
abundance: NA; v_gene: TRBV14; j_gene: TRBJ1-2; d_gene: TRBD1; CDR3aa: CASSQGGQGSGYTF; CDR3nt: TGTGCCAGCAGCCAAGGGGGACAGGGGAGCGGCTACACCTTC
abundance: NA; v_gene: TRBV28; j_gene: TRBJ1-2; d_gene: NA; CDR3aa: CASSLIAGGTMASGYTF; CDR3nt: TGTGCCAGCAGTTTAATAGCGGGCGGAACTATGGCCTCGGGCTACACCTTC
abundance: once; v_gene: TRBV6-5; j_gene: TRBJ1-2; d_gene: NA; CDR3aa: CASSYAGGSYGYTF; CDR3nt: TGTGCCAGCAGTTATGCGGGAGGAAGCTATGGCTACACCTTC
abundance: NA; v_gene: TRBV28; j_gene: TRBJ2-1; d_gene: TRBD2; CDR3aa: CASRPGLAGKSYNEQFF; CDR3nt: TGTGCCAGCAGACCTGGACTAGCGGGCAAGTCCTACAATGAGCAGTTCTTC
abundance: NA; v_gene: TRBV28; j_gene: TRBJ2-5; d_gene: TRBD1; CDR3aa: CASSPFQGAGETQYF; CDR3nt: TGTGCCAGCAGTCCGTTTCAGGGGGCGGGTGAGACCCAGTACTTC
abundance: NA; v_gene: TRBV4-2; j_gene: TRBJ1-4; d_gene: NA; CDR3aa: CASSQSLSATNEKLFF; CDR3nt: TGTGCCAGCAGCCAATCTTTGAGTGCAACTAATGAAAAACTGTTTTTT
abundance: few; v_gene: TRBV3-1/TRBV3-2; j_gene: TRBJ1-6; d_gene: TRBD1; CDR3aa: CASSQGPGTGSSPLHF; CDR3nt: TGTGCCAGCAGCCAGGGCCCCGGGACAGGGAGTTCACCCCTCCACTTT
abundance: few; v_gene: TRBV9; j_gene: TRBJ2-7; d_gene: NA; CDR3aa: CASSRVGTGEQYF; CDR3nt: TGTGCCAGCAGCCGAGTAGGGACGGGTGAGCAGTACTTC
abundance: NA; v_gene: TRBV9; j_gene: TRBJ1-5; d_gene: NA; CDR3aa: CASSVTGGESQPQHF; CDR3nt: TGTGCCAGCAGCGTTACAGGTGGCGAGAGTCAGCCCCAGCATTTT
abundance: NA; v_gene: TRBV5-4; j_gene: TRBJ1-4; d_gene: NA; CDR3aa: CASSLAGNEKLFF; CDR3nt: TGTGCCAGCAGCTTGGCAGGGAATGAAAAACTGTTTTTT
abundance: NA; v_gene: TRBV9; j_gene: TRBJ2-7; d_gene: TRBD1; CDR3aa: CASTGTGISYEQYF; CDR3nt: TGTGCCAGCACTGGGACAGGCATCTCCTACGAGCAGTACTTC
abundance: few; v_gene: TRBV7-9; j_gene: TRBJ1-5; d_gene: NA; CDR3aa: CASSLAADSNQPQHF; CDR3nt: TGTGCCAGCAGCTTAGCCGCGGATAGCAATCAGCCCCAGCATTTT
abundance: NA; v_gene: TRBV18; j_gene: TRBJ1-4; d_gene: NA; CDR3aa: CASSPALGELKLFF; CDR3nt: TGTGCCAGCTCACCGGCCCTGGGTGAGCTGAAACTGTTTTTT
abundance: NA; v_gene: TRBV3-1/TRBV3-2; j_gene: TRBJ2-7; d_gene: TRBD2; CDR3aa: CASSPRDPIGLAWNYEQYF; CDR3nt: TGTGCCAGCAGCCCTAGGGACCCTATTGGACTAGCATGGAACTACGAGCAGTACTTC
abundance: NA; v_gene: TRBV7-2; j_gene: TRBJ1-3; d_gene: NA; CDR3aa: CASSLEIRGVTLDF; CDR3nt: TGTGCCAGCAGCTTAGAGATTAGGGGGGTGACACTGGATTTT
abundance: NA; v_gene: TRBV10-3; j_gene: TRBJ2-3; d_gene: NA; CDR3aa: CAISRGASDTQYF; CDR3nt: TGTGCCATAAGTCGGGGGGCCTCAGATACGCAGTATTTT
abundance: medium-sized; v_gene: TRBV11-2; j_gene: TRBJ1-6; d_gene: NA; CDR3aa: CASSSFTSTYAPLHF; CDR3nt: TGTGCCAGCAGCTCCTTCACATCTACTTACGCACCCCTCCACTTT
abundance: NA; v_gene: TRBV5-8; j_gene: TRBJ2-7; d_gene: TRBD2; CDR3aa: CASSLQRGASYEQYF; CDR3nt: TGTGCCAGCAGTCTGCAGCGGGGGGCATCCTACGAGCAGTACTTC